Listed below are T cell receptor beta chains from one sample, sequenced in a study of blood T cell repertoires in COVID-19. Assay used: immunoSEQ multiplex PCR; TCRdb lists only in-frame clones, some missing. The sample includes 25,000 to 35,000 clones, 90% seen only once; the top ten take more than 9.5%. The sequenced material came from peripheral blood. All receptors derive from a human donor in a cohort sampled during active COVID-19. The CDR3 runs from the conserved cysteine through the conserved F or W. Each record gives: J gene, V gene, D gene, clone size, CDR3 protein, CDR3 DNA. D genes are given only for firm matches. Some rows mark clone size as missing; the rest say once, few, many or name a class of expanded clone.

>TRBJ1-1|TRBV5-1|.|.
CASSLTDNTEAFF
TGCGCCAGCAGTCTGACTGACAACACTGAAGCTTTCTTT
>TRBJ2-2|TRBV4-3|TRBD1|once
CASSLDRTGGYTGELFF
TGCGCCAGCAGCCTCGATCGGACAGGGGGCTACACCGGGGAGCTGTTTTTT
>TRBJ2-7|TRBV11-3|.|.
CASSLLVAQPNSYEQYF
TGTGCCAGCAGCTTATTGGTTGCACAGCCTAACTCCTACGAGCAGTACTTC
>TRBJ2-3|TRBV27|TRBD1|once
CASSPPDRGDTQYF
TGTGCCAGCAGTCCCCCGGACAGGGGAGATACGCAGTATTTT
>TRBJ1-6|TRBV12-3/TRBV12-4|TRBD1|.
CASSWTGNSPLHF
TGTGCCAGCAGTTGGACAGGGAATTCACCCCTCCACTTT
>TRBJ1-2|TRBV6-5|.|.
CASSYSRAGQRGYTF
TGTGCCAGCAGTTACTCTCGGGCAGGACAGAGGGGCTACACCTTC
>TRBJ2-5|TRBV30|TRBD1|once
CAWSGTGWDQYF
TGTGCCTGGAGTGGGACAGGTTGGGATCAGTACTTC
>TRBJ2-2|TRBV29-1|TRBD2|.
CSVEVLAGGPGELFF
TGCAGCGTTGAAGTCCTAGCGGGAGGGCCCGGGGAGCTGTTTTTT
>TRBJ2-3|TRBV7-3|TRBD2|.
CASSLTGTTSTDTQYF
TGTGCCAGCAGCTTGACCGGGACTACGAGCACAGATACGCAGTATTTT
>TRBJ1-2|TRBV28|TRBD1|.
CASEPGQGGPNYGYTF
TGTGCCAGCGAACCGGGACAGGGGGGACCTAACTATGGCTACACCTTC
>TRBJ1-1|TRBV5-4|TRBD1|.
CASSPGTVKAEAFF
TGTGCCAGCAGCCCTGGGACAGTGAAAGCTGAAGCTTTCTTT
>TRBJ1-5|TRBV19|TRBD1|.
CASSIGGTGGVRGNQPQHF
TGTGCCAGTAGTATAGGCGGGACAGGGGGCGTCCGGGGCAATCAGCCCCAGCATTTT
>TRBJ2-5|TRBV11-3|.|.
CASSRKLGETQYF
TGTGCCAGCAGCCGAAAGCTAGGAGAGACCCAGTACTTC
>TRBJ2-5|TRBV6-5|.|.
CASRGHRPQETQYF
TGTGCCAGCCGGGGACACAGACCCCAAGAGACCCAGTACTTC
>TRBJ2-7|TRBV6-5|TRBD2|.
CATTELAESYEQYF
TGTGCCACCACCGAACTAGCGGAATCCTACGAGCAGTACTTC
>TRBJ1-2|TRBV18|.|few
CASSPARGNYGYTF
TGTGCCAGCTCACCCGCCAGGGGAAACTATGGCTACACCTTC
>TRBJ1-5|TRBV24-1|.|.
CATSDSRGSGQPQHF
TGTGCCACCAGTGATTCCCGGGGATCGGGACAGCCCCAGCATTTT
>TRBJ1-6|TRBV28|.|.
CASSPIAGGYNSPLHF
TGTGCCAGCTCCCCAATCGCGGGGGGTTATAATTCACCCCTCCACTTT
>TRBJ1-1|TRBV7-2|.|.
CASSLDGFTEAFF
TGTGCCAGCAGCTTAGACGGGTTTACTGAAGCTTTCTTT
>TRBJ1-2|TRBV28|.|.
CASSSRQAHGYTF
TGTGCCAGCAGTTCACGACAGGCTCATGGCTACACCTTC
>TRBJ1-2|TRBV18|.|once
CASSPTAGYGYTF
TGTGCCAGCTCGCCGACAGCAGGTTATGGCTACACCTTC
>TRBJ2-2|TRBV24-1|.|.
CATSDLGDGGSPGELFF
TGTGCCACCAGTGATTTGGGGGATGGAGGGTCGCCCGGGGAGCTGTTTTTT
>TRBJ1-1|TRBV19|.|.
CASSIGGENTEAFF
TGTGCCAGTAGTATAGGGGGCGAGAACACTGAAGCTTTCTTT
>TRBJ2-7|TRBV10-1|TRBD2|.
CASSRWTSRTYEQYF
TGCGCCAGCAGTCGATGGACTAGCCGGACCTACGAGCAGTACTTC
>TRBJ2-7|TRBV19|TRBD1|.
CASSPGTGEHGQYF
TGTGCCAGTAGTCCCGGGACAGGGGAGCATGGGCAGTACTTC
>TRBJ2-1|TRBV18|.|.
CASSPPPGYNEQFF
TGTGCCAGCTCACCACCCCCCGGGTACAATGAGCAGTTCTTC
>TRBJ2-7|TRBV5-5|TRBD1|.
CASSLAGTGAKEIF
TGTGCCAGCAGCTTGGCTGGGACAGGGGCGAAGGAAATCTTC